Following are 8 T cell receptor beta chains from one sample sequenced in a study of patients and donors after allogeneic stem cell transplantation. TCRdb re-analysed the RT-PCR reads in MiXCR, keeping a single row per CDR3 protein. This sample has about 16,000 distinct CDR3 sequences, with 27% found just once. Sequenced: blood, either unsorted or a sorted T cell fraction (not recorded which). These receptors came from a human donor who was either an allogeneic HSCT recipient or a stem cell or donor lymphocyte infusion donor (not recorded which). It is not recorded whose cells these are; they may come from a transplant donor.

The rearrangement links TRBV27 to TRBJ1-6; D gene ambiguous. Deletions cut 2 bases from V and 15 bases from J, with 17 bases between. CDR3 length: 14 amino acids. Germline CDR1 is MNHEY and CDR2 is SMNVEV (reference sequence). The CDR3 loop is CASSLVAGRTGLHF. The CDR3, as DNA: TGTGCCAGCAGTTTAGTCGCTGGGAGGACGGGCCTCCACTTT.

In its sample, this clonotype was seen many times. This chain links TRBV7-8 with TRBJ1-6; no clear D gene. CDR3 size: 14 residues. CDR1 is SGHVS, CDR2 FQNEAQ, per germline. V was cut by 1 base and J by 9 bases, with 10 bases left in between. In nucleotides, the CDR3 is TGTGCCAGCAGCTTAGGTTCCGGCCCTTCACCCCTCCACTTT. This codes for CASSLGSGPSPLHF.

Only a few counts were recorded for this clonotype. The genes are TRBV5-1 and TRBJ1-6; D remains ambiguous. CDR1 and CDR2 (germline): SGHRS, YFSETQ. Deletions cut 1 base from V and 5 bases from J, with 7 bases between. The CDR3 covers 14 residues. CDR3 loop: CASSLTGNNSPLHF. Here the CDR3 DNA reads TGCGCCAGCAGCTTGACGGGGAATAATTCACCCCTCCACTTT.

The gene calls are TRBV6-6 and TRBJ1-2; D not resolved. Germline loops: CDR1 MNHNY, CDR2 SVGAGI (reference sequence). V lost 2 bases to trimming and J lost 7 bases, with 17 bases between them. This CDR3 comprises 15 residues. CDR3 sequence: CASSYACQKFCGYTF. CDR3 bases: TGTGCCAGCAGTTACGCTTGCCAGAAATTCTGTGGCTACACCTTC.

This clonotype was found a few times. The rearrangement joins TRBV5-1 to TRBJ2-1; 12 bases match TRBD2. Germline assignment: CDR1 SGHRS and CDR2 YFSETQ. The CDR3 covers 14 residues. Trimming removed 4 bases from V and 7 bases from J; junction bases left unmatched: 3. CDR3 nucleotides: TGCGCCAGCAGCCCTAGCGGGGGGGCGAATGAGCAGTTCTTC. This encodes CASSPSGGANEQFF.

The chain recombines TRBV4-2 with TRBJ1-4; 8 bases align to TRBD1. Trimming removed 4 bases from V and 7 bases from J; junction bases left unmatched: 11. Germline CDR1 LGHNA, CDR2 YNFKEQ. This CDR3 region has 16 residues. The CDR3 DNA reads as TGTGCCAGCAGCCCGACCCCCCGGACAGGGAGTGAAAAACTGTTTTTT. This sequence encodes CASSPTPRTGSEKLFF.

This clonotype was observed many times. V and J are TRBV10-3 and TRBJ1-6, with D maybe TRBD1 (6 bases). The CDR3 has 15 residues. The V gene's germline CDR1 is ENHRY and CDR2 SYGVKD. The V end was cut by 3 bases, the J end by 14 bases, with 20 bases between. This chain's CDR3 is CAISDRDRQVWSLHF. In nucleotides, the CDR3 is TGTGCCATCAGTGATAGGGACCGACAGGTTTGGTCCCTCCACTTT.

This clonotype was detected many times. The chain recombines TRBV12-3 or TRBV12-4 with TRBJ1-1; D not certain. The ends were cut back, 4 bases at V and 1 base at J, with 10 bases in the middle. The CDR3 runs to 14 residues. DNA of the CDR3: TGTGCCAGCAGTTACCCAGACGCGAACACTGAAGCTTTCTTT. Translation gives CASSYPDANTEAFF.